Listed here are 9 T cell receptor beta chains from one sample, sequenced in a study of T cells in Graves' hyperthyroidism and ophthalmopathy. Amplification of TCR beta CDR3 regions used RNA as the template. HTBI primers were used for first-round RT-PCR of the TCR CDR3. TCRdb re-analysed the multiplex PCR reads in MiXCR, keeping a single row per CDR3 protein. Among approximately 410,000 distinct CDR3 sequences listed, over 12% were seen once. The specimen sequenced was blood. The receptors derive from a man between 18 and 29 years old with Graves' ophthalmopathy.

In this sample, this clonotype turned up many times. The V and J genes are TRBV20-1 and TRBJ2-1; 10 nucleotides line up with TRBD2. The germline V gene has CDR1 DFQATT and CDR2 SNEGSKA (reference sequence). The junction had 12 bases not matched to a gene; V was cut back by 6 bases and J by 7 bases. This CDR3 has 15 residues. The CDR3 loop reads CSAKPLAGIGNEQFF. CDR3 nucleotide sequence: TGCAGTGCAAAGCCACTAGCGGGGATAGGGAATGAGCAGTTCTTC.

In its sample, this clonotype was seen many times. The genes are TRBV6-1 and TRBJ1-5; possibly TRBD1 for D (5 bases). V was shortened by 2 bases and J by 6 bases, with 14 bases between the two germline ends. The germline gives CDR1 MNHNS, CDR2 SASEGT. The CDR3 is 15 residues long. The CDR3 DNA reads as TGTGCCAGCAGTGAATACGGAGGGGCCGGTCAGCCCCAGCATTTT. Protein sequence: CASSEYGGAGQPQHF.

The rearrangement links TRBV2 to TRBJ2-2; 7 nucleotides line up with TRBD2. The CDR3 contains 15 residues. V lost 4 bases, J lost 3 bases, and 5 bases stayed unmatched. Germline CDR1 is SNHLY and CDR2 is FYNNEI. The CDR3 loop reads CASSVFLADTGELFF. The DNA for the CDR3 is TGTGCCAGCAGTGTATTCCTAGCGGACACCGGGGAGCTGTTTTTT.

This clonotype has a count of ten or more. The V gene is TRBV7-2, the J gene TRBJ2-3, with 7 bases lining up with TRBD1. Trimming cost V 5 bases and J 9 bases; bases outside gene matches: 14. CDR3 length: 15 amino acids. Germline CDR1 and CDR2: SGHTA and FQGNSA. The CDR3 sequence is CASSQTRQGKGTQYF. In DNA form, the CDR3 reads TGTGCCAGCAGCCAAACCCGACAGGGCAAGGGCACGCAGTATTTT.

This clonotype was counted ten times or more. The chain carries TRBV12-3 or TRBV12-4 and TRBJ2-5; TRBD1 agrees at 10 bases. The CDR3 consists of 15 residues. V was pared by 1 base and J by 5 bases, with 4 bases of the junction left unmatched. CDR3 loop: CASSLGQGARETQYF. The CDR3 nucleotides read TGTGCCAGCAGTTTAGGACAGGGGGCGCGGGAGACCCAGTACTTC.

This chain connects TRBV6-1 to TRBJ2-7; possibly TRBD1 for D (7 bases). From germline, CDR1 is MNHNS and CDR2 SASEGT. V lost 3 bases, J lost 2 bases, and 17 bases lay in between. The CDR3 has 16 amino acids. The CDR3 nucleotides read TGTGCCAGCAGTGAGATGGAGGGACAGCTTCCCTACGAGCAGTACTTC. This sequence encodes CASSEMEGQLPYEQYF.

This chain links TRBV5-6 with TRBJ2-2, with 12 bases fitting TRBD2. The CDR3 extends over 15 amino acids. Germline CDR1 is SGHDT and CDR2 is YYEEEE. The V gene end was trimmed by 4 bases and the J gene end by 5 bases; junction bases not matched to a gene: 3. As DNA, the CDR3 is TGTGCCAGCAGCGGCGGGACTAGCGGGACCGGGGAGCTGTTTTTT. Amino acids: CASSGGTSGTGELFF.

This clonotype has ten or more counts. The chain uses TRBV27 and TRBJ2-7; 12 nucleotides align to TRBD2. CDR1 and CDR2 (germline): MNHEY, SMNVEV (reference sequence). The CDR3 runs to 16 residues. The V gene end was trimmed by 2 bases and the J gene end by 2 bases; junction bases not matched to a gene: 4. DNA of the CDR3: TGTGCCAGCAGTTTACACCGACTAGCGGGAGCCTACGAGCAGTACTTC. Its protein is CASSLHRLAGAYEQYF.

This clonotype occurred many times. This chain uses TRBV7-2 with TRBJ2-1, with 10 bases fitting TRBD2. V shed 0 bases, J shed 8 bases, and the junction held 7 bases outside the gene matches. The CDR3 contains 16 residues. Germline V lookup: CDR1 SGHTA, CDR2 FQGNSA. CDR3 in DNA: TGTGCCAGCAGCTTAGCAGCCAGCGGGGGGGCCCATGAGCAGTTCTTC. As protein: CASSLAASGGAHEQFF.